This T cell receptor (beta chain) was recovered during a study of blood T cell repertoires in COVID-19. Sequenced by immunoSEQ multiplex PCR; TCRdb stores in-frame clones only, minus some. The sample holds 200,000 to 300,000 clones, about 88% seen once. In its sample, this clone was seen a few times. The CDR3 is 15 residues long. Germline assignment: CDR1 MGHRA and CDR2 YSYEKL. V lost 1 base to trimming and J lost 1 base; unmatched junction nucleotides: 3. The sequence came from a young man with active or convalescent COVID-19. The specimen sequenced was peripheral blood. The rearrangement links TRBV4-1 to TRBJ2-7; 8 nucleotides agree with TRBD2. The CDR3 DNA follows: TGCGCCAGCAGCCAAGTTTTAGCGGGGTCCTACGAGCAGTACTTC. It codes for CASSQVLAGSYEQYF.